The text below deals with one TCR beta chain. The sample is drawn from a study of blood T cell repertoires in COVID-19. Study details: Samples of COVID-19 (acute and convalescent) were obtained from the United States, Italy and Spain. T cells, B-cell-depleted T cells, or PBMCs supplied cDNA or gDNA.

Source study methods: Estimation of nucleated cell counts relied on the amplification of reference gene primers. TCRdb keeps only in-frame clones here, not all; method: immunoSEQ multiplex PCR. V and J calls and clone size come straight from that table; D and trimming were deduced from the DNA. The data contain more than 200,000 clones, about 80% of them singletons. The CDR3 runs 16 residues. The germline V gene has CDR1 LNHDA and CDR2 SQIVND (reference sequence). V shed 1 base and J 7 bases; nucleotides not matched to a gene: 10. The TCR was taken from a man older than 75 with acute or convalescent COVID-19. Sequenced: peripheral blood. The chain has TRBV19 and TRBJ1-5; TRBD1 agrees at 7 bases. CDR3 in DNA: TGTGCCAGTAGTATAGTCAGACAAACCAGGGGGCAGCCCCAGCATTTT. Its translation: CASSIVRQTRGQPQHF.